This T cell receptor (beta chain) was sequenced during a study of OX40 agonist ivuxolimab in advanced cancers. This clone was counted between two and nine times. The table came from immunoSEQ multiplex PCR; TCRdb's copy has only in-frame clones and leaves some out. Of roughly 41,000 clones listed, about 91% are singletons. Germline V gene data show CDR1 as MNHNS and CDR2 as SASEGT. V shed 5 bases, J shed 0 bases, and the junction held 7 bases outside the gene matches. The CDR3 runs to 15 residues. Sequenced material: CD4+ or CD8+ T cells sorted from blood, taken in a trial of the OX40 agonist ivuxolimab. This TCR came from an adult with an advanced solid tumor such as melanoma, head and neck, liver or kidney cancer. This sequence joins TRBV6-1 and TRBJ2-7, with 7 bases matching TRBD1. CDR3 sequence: CASSSWDSLSYEQYF. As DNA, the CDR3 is TGTGCCAGCAGTTCTTGGGACAGCCTCTCCTACGAGCAGTACTTC.